These 21 T cell receptor beta chains originate from one sample sequenced in a study of control samples from healthy donors and cancer patients (dated by TCRdb to 2019 to 2021). The receptor library was made with the immunoSEQ multiplex PCR assay. Here the immuneACCESS table is served through TCRdb, limited to in-frame sequences with V and J called. Missing clones are a known gap in these copies; in checked studies unresolved V genes cover under half, and the rest lacks a known reason. For this sample there are around 42,000 clones; less than 85% appear just once. The top ten hold roughly 44% of the sample. What was sequenced was blood. These receptors all stem from a man between 60 and 70 years old in good health.

The chain is built from TRBV5-1 and TRBJ1-1, with TRBD1 identical over 11 bases. After removal of 4 bases from V and 7 bases from J, the junction contained 9 bases not matched to a gene. The germline V gene has CDR1 SGHRS and CDR2 YFSETQ. This CDR3 is 15 amino acids long. The CDR3 region has the DNA TGCGCCAGCAGCAGGCGAGGACAGGGGGCGATTGAAGCTTTCTTT. Encoded protein: CASSRRGQGAIEAFF.

The chain recombines TRBV25-1 with TRBJ1-2, with D unclear. This CDR3 is built from 11 residues. Germline loops: CDR1 MGHDK, CDR2 SYGVNS. Trimming took 4 bases from V and 7 from J, leaving 7 bases between them. CDR3 DNA sequence: TGTGCCAGCAGTGGTTCGGGTGGCTACACCTTC. Its protein product is CASSGSGGYTF.

The chain combines TRBV24-1 with TRBJ2-7, with TRBD1 identical over 8 bases. Trimming removed 5 bases from V and 7 bases from J; junction bases left unmatched: 9. Per germline, CDR1 KGHDR and CDR2 SFDVKD. The CDR3 covers 14 residues. The CDR3 loop reads CATSASQGAREQYF. In DNA form, the CDR3 reads TGTGCCACCAGTGCCTCCCAGGGGGCGAGAGAGCAGTACTTC.

The chain is built from TRBV19 and TRBJ1-1, with no clear D. The CDR3 is 14 residues long. In germline, CDR1 is LNHDA, CDR2 SQIVND (reference sequence). The V gene lost 7 bases and the J gene lost 0 bases, with 12 bases spanning the gap. This chain's CDR3 is CASIKPGMNTEAFF. As DNA, the CDR3 is TGTGCCAGTATAAAACCGGGGATGAACACTGAAGCTTTCTTT.

The rearrangement uses TRBV11-2 and TRBJ2-7, with TRBD2 matching over 8 bases. Germline V gene data show CDR1 as SGHAT and CDR2 as FQNNGV. The CDR3 runs 17 residues. V gave up 5 bases and J gave up 0 bases; unmatched junction bases: 12. As DNA, the CDR3 is TGTGCCAGCAGCCCCCGGTTCACTAGCGGACCCTCCTACGAGCAGTACTTC. Its translation: CASSPRFTSGPSYEQYF.

The CDR3 DNA follows: TGTGCAAGCGGGCAGCTGAACACTGAAGCTTTCTTT. This translates into CASGQLNTEAFF. This chain connects TRBV7-2 to TRBJ1-1; D remains unclear. CDR1 and CDR2 from the germline V gene are SGHTA and FQGNSA. The CDR3 consists of 12 residues.

The chain links TRBV6-6 to TRBJ1-2, with D unresolved. CDR1 and CDR2 from the germline V gene are MNHNY and SVGAGI (reference sequence). V was trimmed by 5 bases and J by 2 bases, leaving 12 bases between them. This CDR3 contains 14 residues. The DNA of the CDR3 is TGTGCCAGCAGTGGCGGACGGATCAACTATGGCTACACCTTC. Translating gives CASSGGRINYGYTF.

The chain couples TRBV18 to TRBJ1-5; D is uncertain. There are 13 residues in the CDR3. The V end lost 2 bases, the J end lost 6 bases, and 8 bases lay between the germline ends. CDR1 is KGHSH and CDR2 is LQKENI in the germline V gene. The CDR3 reads CASSPGNSQPQHF. CDR3 in DNA: TGTGCCAGCTCACCAGGGAACAGTCAGCCCCAGCATTTT. The entire variable domain, with the rest obtained from reference TRBV18 and TRBJ1-5, is as follows: NAGVMQNPRHLVRRRGQEARLRCSPMKGHSHVYWYRQLPEEGLKFMVYLQKENIIDESGMPKERFSAEFPKEGPSILRIQQVVRGDSAAYFCASSPGNSQPQHFGDGTRLSIL.

V usage is TRBV3-1 (or the pseudogene TRBV3-2) and J usage is TRBJ1-6; 8 nucleotides align to TRBD1. Trimming removed 0 bases from V and 7 bases from J; junction bases left unmatched: 8. Germline loops: CDR1 LGHDT, CDR2 YNNKEL (reference sequence). The CDR3 covers 17 residues. The CDR3 DNA is TGTGCCAGCAGCCAAGATGTCTTTCAGGGGGCGAATTCACCCCTCCACTTT. The encoded protein is CASSQDVFQGANSPLHF.

The rearrangement links TRBV7-5 to TRBJ2-1; TRBD2 is the table's D call and was not checked against the DNA. TRBV7-5 is a documented pseudogene. The CDR3 length is 16 residues. In DNA, the CDR3 is TGTGCCAGAAGCTTGAAGCGGGAGACGTCCTACAATGAGCAGTTCTTC. This encodes CARSLKRETSYNEQFF.

The CDR3 here is CASSGVQGEYGYTF. CDR3 DNA sequence: TGTGCCAGCAGTGGGGTACAGGGAGAATATGGCTACACCTTC. J is TRBJ1-2 and V is TRBV25-1, with TRBD1 as a possible D gene (6 bases). Germline V lookup: CDR1 MGHDK, CDR2 SYGVNS. The CDR3 covers 14 residues. The germline V and J ends were trimmed by 4 bases and 5 bases, with 14 bases remaining between them.

The chain joins TRBV3-1 (or the pseudogene TRBV3-2) to TRBJ1-2; D is uncertain. This CDR3 region has 14 residues. Trimming took 1 base from V and 8 from J, leaving 14 bases between them. Germline CDR1 LGHDT, CDR2 YNNKEL (reference sequence). CDR3 nucleotide sequence: TGTGCCAGCAGCCAAGTCGCCGGGAGGGAAGGCTACACCTTC. Its translation: CASSQVAGREGYTF.

V is TRBV28 and J is TRBJ1-2; 8 nucleotides align to TRBD1. The germline V gene encodes CDR1 MDHEN and CDR2 SYDVKM. There are 15 residues in the CDR3. Trimming removed 5 bases from V and 4 bases from J; junction bases left unmatched: 9. The CDR3 sequence is CASSRGQGDLYGYTF. CDR3 sequence (DNA): TGTGCCAGCAGTCGTGGACAGGGTGATCTCTATGGCTACACCTTC.

The V and J genes are TRBV28 and TRBJ1-3; D call uncertain. V was clipped by 9 bases and J by 0 bases, with 12 bases between them. CDR1 is MDHEN, CDR2 SYDVKM, per germline. The CDR3 extends over 14 amino acids. The CDR3 DNA reads as TGTGCCAGTAAGGACCTGAGCTCTGGAAACACCATATATTTT. Its protein is CASKDLSSGNTIYF.

The gene calls are TRBV27 and TRBJ2-3, with 8 nucleotides matching TRBD2. This CDR3 is built from 15 residues. In germline, CDR1 is MNHEY, CDR2 SMNVEV (reference sequence). With V trimmed by 2 bases and J by 2 bases, 3 bases remained unmatched. The CDR3: CASSLTGGPTDTQYF. The DNA of the CDR3 is TGTGCCAGCAGTTTAACGGGAGGGCCCACAGATACGCAGTATTTT.

V is TRBV18 and J is TRBJ1-4; no firm D call. Trimming took 4 bases from V and 5 from J, leaving 8 bases between them. The germline gives CDR1 KGHSH, CDR2 LQKENI. This CDR3 spans 13 amino acids. The CDR3 spells CASSLRQNEKLFF. CDR3 bases: TGTGCCAGCTCACTACGGCAGAATGAAAAACTGTTTTTT.

This sequence joins TRBV2 and TRBJ1-5; D is perhaps TRBD1 (6 bases). In germline, CDR1 is SNHLY, CDR2 FYNNEI. Trimming pared 2 bases from V and 1 base from J, leaving 9 bases between. The CDR3 length is 15 residues. The CDR3 region is CASSELTGSNQPQHF. The CDR3 DNA reads TGTGCCAGCAGTGAACTAACAGGGAGCAATCAGCCCCAGCATTTT.

The V gene is TRBV7-9, the J gene TRBJ2-7; maybe TRBD2 (6 bases). There are 14 residues in the CDR3. CDR1 and CDR2 from the germline V gene are SEHNR and FQNEAQ (reference sequence). V was clipped by 3 bases and J by 2 bases, with 11 bases between them. CDR3 DNA: TGTGCCAGCAGCTTCGGGACTGGGGCCTACGAGCAGTACTTC. It encodes CASSFGTGAYEQYF.

This clone came up once. The chain uses TRBV11-2 and TRBJ2-4, with a tentative D call TRBD2 (7 bases). V shed 8 bases and J shed 8 bases, with 16 bases lying between them. Germline V CDR1 and CDR2: SGHAT, FQNNGV. The CDR3 has 13 amino acids. The CDR3 here is CASARGAQDIQYF. CDR3 in DNA: TGTGCCAGCGCCCGGGGGGCCCAAGACATTCAGTACTTC.

The J gene is TRBJ1-2, the V gene TRBV20-1; a possible D gene is TRBD1 (6 bases). Germline CDR1 and CDR2: DFQATT and SNEGSKA (reference sequence). This CDR3 contains 11 residues. Trimming stripped 3 bases from V and 6 bases from J, with 8 bases between. This chain's CDR3 is CSARKGDGYTF. In nucleotides, the CDR3 is TGCAGTGCTAGGAAGGGGGATGGCTACACCTTC.

The chain recombines TRBV6-5 with TRBJ1-5, with D perhaps matching TRBD1 (6 bases). V gave up 6 bases and J gave up 5 bases, with 14 bases separating them. CDR3 size: 14 residues. Germline V gene sequence: CDR1 MNHEY, CDR2 SVGAGI. CDR3 nucleotides: TGTGCCAGCAGACAGGGTATCCGTGATCAGCCCCAGCATTTT. Translation: CASRQGIRDQPQHF.